Sequencing of this T cell receptor beta chain was carried out in a study of cytomegalovirus exposure and HLA in healthy donors. General study points: TCR beta V segments were, for the most part, productive about 87% or about 30% of the time in an earlier analysis.

To note about this clone: Its specificity is not known.

The PCR ran on 60 Vbeta and 13 Jbeta primers. Profiled with immunoSEQ multiplex PCR; TCRdb holds only in-frame clones, not every one. The sample shows about 170,000 clones, roughly 81% of them seen only once. The sequencing sample was made of PBMCs. The TCR comes from a man aged 25 to 40 in good health and CMV-seropositive.

The CDR3 coding sequence is TGTGCCAGCAGTTCTAACACTGAAGCTTTCTTT. Its protein product is CASSSNTEAFF. This chain links TRBV27 with TRBJ1-1; D gene unclear. Trimming pared 4 bases from V and 2 bases from J, leaving 2 bases between. Germline V CDR1 and CDR2: MNHEY, SMNVEV (reference sequence). The CDR3 length is 11 residues.